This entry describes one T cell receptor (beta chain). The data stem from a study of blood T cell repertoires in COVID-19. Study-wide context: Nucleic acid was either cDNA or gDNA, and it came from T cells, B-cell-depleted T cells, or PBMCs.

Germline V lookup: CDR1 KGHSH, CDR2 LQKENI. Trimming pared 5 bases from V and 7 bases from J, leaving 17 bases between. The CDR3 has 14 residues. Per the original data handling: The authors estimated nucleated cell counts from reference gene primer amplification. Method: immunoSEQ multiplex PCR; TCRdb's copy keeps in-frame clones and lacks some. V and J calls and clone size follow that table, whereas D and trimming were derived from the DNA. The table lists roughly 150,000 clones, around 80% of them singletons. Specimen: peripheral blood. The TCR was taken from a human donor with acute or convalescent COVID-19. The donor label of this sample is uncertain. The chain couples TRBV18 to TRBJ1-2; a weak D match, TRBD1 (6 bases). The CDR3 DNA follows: TGTGCCAGCTCAGCGGACAGTTCAATTCTTGGCTACACCTTC. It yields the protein CASSADSSILGYTF.